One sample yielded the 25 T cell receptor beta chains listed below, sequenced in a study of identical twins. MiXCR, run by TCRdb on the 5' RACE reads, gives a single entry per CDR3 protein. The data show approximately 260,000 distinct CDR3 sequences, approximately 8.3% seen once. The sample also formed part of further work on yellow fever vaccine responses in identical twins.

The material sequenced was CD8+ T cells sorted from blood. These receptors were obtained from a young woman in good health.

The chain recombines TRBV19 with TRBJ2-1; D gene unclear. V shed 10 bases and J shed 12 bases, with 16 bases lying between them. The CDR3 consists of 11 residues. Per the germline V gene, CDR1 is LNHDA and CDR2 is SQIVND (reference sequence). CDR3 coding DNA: TGTGCCACCAGCCCCAATGGCGTGCAGTTCTTC. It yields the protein CATSPNGVQFF. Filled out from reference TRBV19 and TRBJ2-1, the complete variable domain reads DGGITQSPKYLFRKEGQNVTLSCEQNLNHDAMYWYRQDPGQGLRLIYYSQIVNDFQKGDIAEGYSVSREKKESFPLTVTSAQKNPTAFYLCATSPNGVQFFGPGTRLTVL.

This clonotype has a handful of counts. CDR3 residues: CASSLAVRGLDEKLFF. For the CDR3, the DNA is TGTGCCAGCAGTTTAGCCGTCAGGGGGCTCGATGAAAAACTGTTTTTT. The chain has TRBV28 and TRBJ1-4, with TRBD1 matching over 8 bases. With V trimmed by 2 bases and J by 6 bases, 8 bases remained unmatched. Germline CDR1 MDHEN, CDR2 SYDVKM. The CDR3 is 16 amino acids.

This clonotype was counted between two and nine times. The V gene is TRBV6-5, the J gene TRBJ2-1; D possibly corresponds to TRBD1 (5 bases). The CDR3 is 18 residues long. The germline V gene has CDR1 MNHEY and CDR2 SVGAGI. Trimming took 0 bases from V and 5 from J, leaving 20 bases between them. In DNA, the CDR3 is TGTGCCAGCAGTTACTCGAGTCAGGGTCCGTCGGCACACAATGAGCAGTTCTTC. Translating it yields CASSYSSQGPSAHNEQFF.

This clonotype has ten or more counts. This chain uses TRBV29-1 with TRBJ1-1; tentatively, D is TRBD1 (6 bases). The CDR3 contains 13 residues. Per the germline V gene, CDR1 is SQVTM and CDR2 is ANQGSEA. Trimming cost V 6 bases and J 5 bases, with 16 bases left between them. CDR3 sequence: CSVTPEGGTEAFF. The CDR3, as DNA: TGCAGCGTAACCCCGGAGGGGGGGACTGAAGCTTTCTTT.

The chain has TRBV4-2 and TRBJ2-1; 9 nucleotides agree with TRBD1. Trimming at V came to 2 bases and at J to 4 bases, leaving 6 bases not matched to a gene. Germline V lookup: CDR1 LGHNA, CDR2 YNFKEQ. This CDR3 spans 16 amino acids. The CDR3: CASSQLQGAGYNEQFF. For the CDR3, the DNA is TGTGCCAGCAGCCAACTACAGGGGGCAGGGTACAATGAGCAGTTCTTC.

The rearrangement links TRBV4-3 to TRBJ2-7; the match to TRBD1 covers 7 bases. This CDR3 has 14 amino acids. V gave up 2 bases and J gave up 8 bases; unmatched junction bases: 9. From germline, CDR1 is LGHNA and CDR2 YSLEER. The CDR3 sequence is CASSQSETGRQQYF. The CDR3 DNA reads TGCGCCAGCAGCCAATCAGAGACAGGGCGCCAGCAGTACTTC.

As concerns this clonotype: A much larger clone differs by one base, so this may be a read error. The CDR3 protein is CASSLWQGANNEQLF. The CDR3 DNA is TGTGCCAGCAGTTTATGGCAGGGGGCCAACAATGAGCAGCTCTTC. The rearrangement links TRBV27 to TRBJ2-1, with 8 nucleotides matching TRBD1. Looked up from germline, CDR1 is MNHEY and CDR2 is SMNVEV (reference sequence). This CDR3 is 15 amino acids long.

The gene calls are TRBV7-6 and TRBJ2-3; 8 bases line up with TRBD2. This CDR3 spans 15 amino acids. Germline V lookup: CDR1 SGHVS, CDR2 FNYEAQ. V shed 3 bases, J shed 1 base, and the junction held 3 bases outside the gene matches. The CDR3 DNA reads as TGTGCCAGCAGCTTTTCGCGGGGGGGCACAGATACGCAGTATTTT. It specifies CASSFSRGGTDTQYF.

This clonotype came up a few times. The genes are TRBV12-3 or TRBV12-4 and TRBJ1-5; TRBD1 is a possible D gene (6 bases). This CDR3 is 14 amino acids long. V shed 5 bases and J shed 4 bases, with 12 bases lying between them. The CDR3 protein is CASSEGGKNQPQHF. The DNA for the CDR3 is TGTGCCAGCAGTGAGGGGGGGAAGAATCAGCCCCAGCATTTT.

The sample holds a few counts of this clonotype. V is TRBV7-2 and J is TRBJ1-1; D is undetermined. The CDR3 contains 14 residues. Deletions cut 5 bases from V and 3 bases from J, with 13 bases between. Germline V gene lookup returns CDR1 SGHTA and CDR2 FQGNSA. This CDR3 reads CASSPSLDHTEAFF. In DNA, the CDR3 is TGTGCCAGCAGCCCTTCTTTGGACCACACTGAAGCTTTCTTT.

CDR3 sequence reads: CASSQKAAGQETQYF. In DNA form, the CDR3 reads TGCGCCAGCAGCCAAAAAGCCGCAGGGCAAGAGACCCAGTACTTC. This sequence joins TRBV4-1 and TRBJ2-5, with D possibly matching TRBD1 (5 bases). CDR3 size: 15 residues. Per germline, CDR1 MGHRA and CDR2 YSYEKL. V gave up 2 bases and J gave up 2 bases, with 12 bases separating them.

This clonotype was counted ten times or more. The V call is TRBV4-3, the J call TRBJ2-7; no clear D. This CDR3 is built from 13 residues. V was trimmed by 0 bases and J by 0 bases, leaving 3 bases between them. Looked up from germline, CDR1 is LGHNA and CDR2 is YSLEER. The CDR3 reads CASSQDISYEQYF. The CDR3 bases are TGCGCCAGCAGCCAAGATATCTCCTACGAGCAGTACTTC.

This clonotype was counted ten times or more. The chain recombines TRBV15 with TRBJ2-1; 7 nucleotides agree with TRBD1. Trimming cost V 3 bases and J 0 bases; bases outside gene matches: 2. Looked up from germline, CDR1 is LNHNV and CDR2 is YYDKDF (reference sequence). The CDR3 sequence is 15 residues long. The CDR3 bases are TGTGCCACCAGCAGCACAGGGGACTCCTACAATGAGCAGTTCTTC. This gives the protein CATSSTGDSYNEQFF. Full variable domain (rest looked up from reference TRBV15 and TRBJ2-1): DAMVIQNPRYQVTQFGKPVTLSCSQTLNHNVMYWYQQKSSQAPKLLFHYYDKDFNNEADTPDNFQSRRPNTSFCFLDIRSPGLGDTAMYLCATSSTGDSYNEQFFGPGTRLTVL.

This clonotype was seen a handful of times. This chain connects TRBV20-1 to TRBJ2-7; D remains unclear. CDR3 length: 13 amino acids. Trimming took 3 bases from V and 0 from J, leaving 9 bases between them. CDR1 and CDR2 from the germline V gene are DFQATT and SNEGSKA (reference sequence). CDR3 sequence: CSARLRYSYEQYF. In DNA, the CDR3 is TGCAGTGCTAGGCTAAGGTACTCCTACGAGCAGTACTTC.

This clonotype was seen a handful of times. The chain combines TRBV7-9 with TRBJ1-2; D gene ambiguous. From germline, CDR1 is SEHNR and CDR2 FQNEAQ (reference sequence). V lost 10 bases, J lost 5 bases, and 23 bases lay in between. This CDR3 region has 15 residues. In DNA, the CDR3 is TGTGCCACGCAGCAAGTAGGATCTCACTTTTATGGCTACACCTTC. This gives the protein CATQQVGSHFYGYTF.

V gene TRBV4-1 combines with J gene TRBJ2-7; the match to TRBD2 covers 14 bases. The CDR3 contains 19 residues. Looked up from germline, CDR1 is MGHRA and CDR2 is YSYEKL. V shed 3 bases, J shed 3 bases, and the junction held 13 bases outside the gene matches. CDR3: CASSQPGLAGGPGGYEQYF. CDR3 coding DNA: TGCGCCAGCAGCCAGCCCGGACTAGCGGGAGGTCCGGGGGGCTACGAGCAGTACTTC.

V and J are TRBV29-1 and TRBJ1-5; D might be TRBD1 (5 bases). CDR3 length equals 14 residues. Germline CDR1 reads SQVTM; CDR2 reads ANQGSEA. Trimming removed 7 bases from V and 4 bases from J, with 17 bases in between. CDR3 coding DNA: TGCAGCGCCCGGGACGGCGGCGAGAATCAGCCCCAGCATTTT. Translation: CSARDGGENQPQHF. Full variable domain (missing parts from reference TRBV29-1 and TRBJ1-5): SAVISQKPSRDICQRGTSLTIQCQVDSQVTMMFWYRQQPGQSLTLIATANQGSEATYESGFVIDKFPISRPNLTFSTLTVSNMSPEDSSIYLCSARDGGENQPQHFGDGTRLSIL.

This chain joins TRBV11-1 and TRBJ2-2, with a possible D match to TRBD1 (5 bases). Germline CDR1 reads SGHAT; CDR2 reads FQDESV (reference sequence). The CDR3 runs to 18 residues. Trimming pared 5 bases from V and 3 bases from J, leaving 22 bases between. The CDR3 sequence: CASSPLRLTARDTGELFF. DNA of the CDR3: TGTGCCAGCAGCCCCCTCCGCTTGACAGCTAGGGACACCGGGGAGCTGTTTTTT.

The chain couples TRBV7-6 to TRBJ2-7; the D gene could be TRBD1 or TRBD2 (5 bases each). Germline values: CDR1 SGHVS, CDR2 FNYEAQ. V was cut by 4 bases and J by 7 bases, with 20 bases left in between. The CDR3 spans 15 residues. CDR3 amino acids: CASSYPGDGTGEQYF. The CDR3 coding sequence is TGTGCCAGCAGCTACCCCGGGGACGGAACGGGGGAGCAGTACTTC.

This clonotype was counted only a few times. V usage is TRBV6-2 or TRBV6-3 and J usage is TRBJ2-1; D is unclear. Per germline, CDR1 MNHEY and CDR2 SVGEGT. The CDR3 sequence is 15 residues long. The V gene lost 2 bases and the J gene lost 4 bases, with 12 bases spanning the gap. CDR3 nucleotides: TGTGCCAGCAGTTACGGGGTAGCCGAATACAATGAGCAGTTCTTC. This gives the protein CASSYGVAEYNEQFF.

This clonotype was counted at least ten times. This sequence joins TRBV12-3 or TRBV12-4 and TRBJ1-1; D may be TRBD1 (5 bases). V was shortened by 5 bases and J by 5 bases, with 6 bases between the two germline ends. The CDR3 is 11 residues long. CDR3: CASSGGTEAFF. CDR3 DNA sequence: TGTGCCAGCAGTGGGGGGACTGAAGCTTTCTTT.

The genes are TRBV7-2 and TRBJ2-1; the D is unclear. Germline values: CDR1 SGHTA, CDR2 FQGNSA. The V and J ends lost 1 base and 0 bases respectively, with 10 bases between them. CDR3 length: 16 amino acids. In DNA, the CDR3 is TGTGCCAGCAGCTTAGAGCCGGATTACTCCTACAATGAGCAGTTCTTC. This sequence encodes CASSLEPDYSYNEQFF.

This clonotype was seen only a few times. The CDR3 region has the DNA TGTGCCAGCATCCTAGGGCCCAGTGGCACAGATACGCAGTATTTT. Translating it yields CASILGPSGTDTQYF. This chain joins TRBV7-9 and TRBJ2-3; D remains ambiguous. Trimming removed 7 bases at V and 1 base at J, with 15 bases between. The CDR3 is 15 amino acids. In germline, CDR1 is SEHNR, CDR2 FQNEAQ (reference sequence).

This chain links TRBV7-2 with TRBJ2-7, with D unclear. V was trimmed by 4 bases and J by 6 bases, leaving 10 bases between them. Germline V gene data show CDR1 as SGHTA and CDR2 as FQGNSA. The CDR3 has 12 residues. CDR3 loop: CASSSSQFEQYF. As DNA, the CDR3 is TGTGCCAGCAGCTCCTCCCAATTCGAGCAGTACTTC.

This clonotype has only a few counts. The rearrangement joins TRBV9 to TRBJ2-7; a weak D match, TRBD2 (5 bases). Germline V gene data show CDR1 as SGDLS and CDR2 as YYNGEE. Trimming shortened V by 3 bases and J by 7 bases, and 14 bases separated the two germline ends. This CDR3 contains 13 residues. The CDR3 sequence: CASSALSGYEQYF. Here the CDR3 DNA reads TGTGCCAGCAGCGCCCTGTCGGGGTATGAGCAGTACTTC.